The 32 T cell receptor beta chains below all came from one sample that was sequenced in a study of beta chain features in type 1 diabetes. The study, taken as a whole, reports: Within each of all four CD4+ subsets, Type 1 diabetes patients had TCRB CDR3s that were moderately but significantly shorter.

These receptors lack a known antigen. Isolated RNA was reverse transcribed in full, so expressed TCRB transcripts were sequenced. Clones were read by immunoSEQ multiplex PCR, and TCRdb kept only the in-frame ones, dropping some. The sample lists fewer than 200,000 clones, approximately 10% occurring once. The sample was central memory CD4+ T cells from blood. The source of these receptors is a man aged 25 to 40 with type 1 diabetes.

This clone was observed a few times. Other DNA sequences in the same sample also yield this CDR3. This chain links TRBV18 with TRBJ2-7, with TRBD2 identical over 8 bases. The CDR3 is 14 amino acids. The ends lost 2 bases at V and 0 bases at J; junction bases unmatched: 0. In germline, CDR1 is KGHSH, CDR2 LQKENI. The CDR3 DNA reads TGTGCCAGCTCACCAGGGACTAGCTCCTACGAGCAGTACTTC. This translates into CASSPGTSSYEQYF.

This chain joins TRBV7-6 and TRBJ2-6; D may be TRBD2 (5 bases). Germline V lookup: CDR1 SGHVS, CDR2 FNYEAQ. Trimming left V 5 bases short and J 3 bases short, with 11 bases between. CDR3 length: 15 residues. The CDR3 coding sequence is TGTGCCAGCAGCAGGAGGTTTGGTGGGGCCAACGTCCTGACTTTC. Translated, it gives CASSRRFGGANVLTF.

This clone came up a few times. The chain recombines TRBV9 with TRBJ1-2; D may be TRBD1 (6 bases). The CDR3 has 12 residues. Germline V CDR1 and CDR2: SGDLS, YYNGEE. Trimming left V 0 bases short and J 7 bases short, with 7 bases between. The DNA of the CDR3 is TGTGCCAGCAGCGTAGCAGGGGCTGGCTACACCTTC. It encodes CASSVAGAGYTF.

This clone has just a few counts. The rearrangement uses TRBV27 and TRBJ2-7; 8 bases are a match to TRBD1. CDR1 is MNHEY and CDR2 is SMNVEV in the germline V gene (reference sequence). Trimming took 6 bases from V and 3 from J; bases not matched to a gene: 13. The CDR3 is 16 amino acids. The CDR3 here is CASRGSPGQGGYEQYF. CDR3 nucleotide sequence: TGTGCCAGCAGGGGCTCTCCCGGACAGGGTGGCTACGAGCAGTACTTC.

The chain joins TRBV11-3 to TRBJ2-1, with 13 bases matching TRBD2. With V trimmed by 10 bases and J by 5 bases, 8 bases remained unmatched. Per germline, CDR1 SGHNT and CDR2 YENEEA. CDR3 length equals 15 residues. CDR3 sequence (DNA): TGTGCCACCTCCTCCGGACTAGCGGGAGACAATGAGCAGTTCTTC. Residues: CATSSGLAGDNEQFF.

This chain joins TRBV13 and TRBJ2-4; tentatively, D is TRBD1 (6 bases). From germline, CDR1 is PRHDT and CDR2 FYEKMQ (reference sequence). This CDR3 region has 13 residues. Between the trimmed V and J ends, which lost 5 bases and 7 bases, there was a span of 12 bases. The CDR3, as DNA: TGTGCCAGCAGCCTCCGGGACATTAACATTCAGTACTTC. Translation gives CASSLRDINIQYF.

The chain uses TRBV19 and TRBJ1-2; 7 bases fit TRBD1. The CDR3 has 15 amino acids. Germline CDR1 is LNHDA and CDR2 is SQIVND (reference sequence). V lost 6 bases to trimming and J lost 0 bases; unmatched junction nucleotides: 7. The CDR3 nucleotides read TGTGCCAGTAGCGGGGGACAGAGAGCTAACTATGGCTACACCTTC. As protein: CASSGGQRANYGYTF.

This clone was seen only a few times. This specimen includes other DNA sequences encoding the same CDR3. The chain is built from TRBV6-5 and TRBJ1-5; TRBD1 agrees at 7 bases. Germline CDR1 is MNHEY and CDR2 is SVGAGI. V was pared by 5 bases and J by 5 bases, with 6 bases of the junction left unmatched. CDR3 length: 14 residues. The DNA for the CDR3 is TGTGCCAGCAGTAAACAGGGGCGAGATCAGCCCCAGCATTTT. This translates into CASSKQGRDQPQHF.

This chain uses TRBV28 with TRBJ2-7, with D maybe TRBD2 (6 bases). The CDR3 is 13 amino acids. Germline loops: CDR1 MDHEN, CDR2 SYDVKM. V lost 10 bases, J lost 3 bases, and 16 bases lay in between. The CDR3 sequence is CATFSSTSYEQYF. In DNA, the CDR3 is TGTGCCACCTTCTCCTCGACTAGCTACGAGCAGTACTTC.

The V call is TRBV23-1, the J call TRBJ2-7; the D is unclear. TRBV23-1 is an ORF for which the function is uncertain. V lost 3 bases and J 2 bases, leaving 5 bases between the germline ends. This CDR3 has 12 residues. The CDR3 here is CASSHNPYEQYF. CDR3 sequence (DNA): TGCGCCAGCAGTCATAATCCCTACGAGCAGTACTTC.

This rearrangement joins TRBV28 to TRBJ2-3; 7 bases match TRBD2. Germline CDR1 MDHEN, CDR2 SYDVKM. The junction had 6 bases not matched to a gene; V was cut back by 4 bases and J by 5 bases. CDR3 size: 14 residues. CDR3 DNA sequence: TGTGCCAGCAGTTCCCGGGACTACCTAGATACGCAGTATTTT. Amino acid sequence: CASSSRDYLDTQYF.

This clone was detected only a few times. The rearrangement joins TRBV7-8 to TRBJ1-3; D gene uncertain. Germline CDR1 reads SGHVS; CDR2 reads FQNEAQ. The CDR3 contains 15 residues. Trimming took 2 bases from V and 0 from J, leaving 8 bases between them. This CDR3 is CASSLIYGSGNTIYF. For the CDR3, the DNA is TGTGCCAGCAGCTTAATATACGGCTCTGGAAACACCATATATTTT.

The V and J genes are TRBV4-3 and TRBJ1-3; D is ambiguous. In germline, CDR1 is LGHNA, CDR2 YSLEER. V was pared by 0 bases and J by 3 bases, with 9 bases between. The CDR3 loop spans 15 amino acids. Here the CDR3 DNA reads TGCGCCAGCAGCCAAGATTATCGTTTTGGAAACACCATATATTTT. This gives the protein CASSQDYRFGNTIYF.

V gene TRBV4-2 combines with J gene TRBJ2-7; 9 positions agree with TRBD2. The V segment lost 0 bases and the J segment 1 base; nucleotides outside the gene matches: 4. The V gene's germline CDR1 is LGHNA and CDR2 YNFKEQ. This CDR3 is 16 amino acids long. CDR3: CASSQDNLAGSYEQYF. CDR3 DNA: TGTGCCAGCAGCCAAGATAACCTAGCGGGGTCCTACGAGCAGTACTTC.

This clone was detected only a few times. V is TRBV30 and J is TRBJ1-5; TRBD1 aligns across 8 bases. Looked up from germline, CDR1 is GTSNPN and CDR2 is SVGIG (reference sequence). The CDR3 is made up of 11 amino acids. The ends lost 5 bases at V and 7 bases at J; junction bases unmatched: 1. The chain's CDR3 is CAWGTGQPQHF. The DNA for the CDR3 is TGTGCCTGGGGGACAGGCCAGCCCCAGCATTTT.

Remarks on this clone: This specimen includes other DNA sequences encoding the same CDR3. The V gene is TRBV25-1, the J gene TRBJ2-1, with D tentatively TRBD1 (5 bases). CDR3 length: 12 amino acids. Germline CDR1 reads MGHDK; CDR2 reads SYGVNS. Trimming pared 5 bases from V and 4 bases from J, leaving 6 bases between. This CDR3 is CASSRQYNEQFF. The CDR3 bases are TGTGCCAGCAGTAGACAGTACAATGAGCAGTTCTTC.

This clone was counted between two and nine times. The genes are TRBV15 and TRBJ2-7, with 11 bases that match TRBD2. Trimming at V came to 3 bases and at J to 9 bases, leaving 10 bases not matched to a gene. The CDR3 has 15 amino acids. The germline V gene encodes CDR1 LNHNV and CDR2 YYDKDF (reference sequence). CDR3 sequence reads: CATSSLSGRVLWQYF. The CDR3, as DNA: TGTGCCACCAGCAGTCTTAGCGGGAGGGTACTATGGCAGTACTTC.

The J gene is TRBJ2-7, the V gene TRBV5-1; 8 positions agree with TRBD1. The germline V gene encodes CDR1 SGHRS and CDR2 YFSETQ. This CDR3 comprises 16 residues. J was trimmed by 7 bases and V by 4 bases; bases with no gene match: 16. The CDR3 DNA reads TGCGCCAGCAGCCCAAAAACGGGACAGGAGTCCTGGGAGCAGTACTTC. Protein sequence: CASSPKTGQESWEQYF.

This clone showed up just a few times. The chain uses TRBV19 and TRBJ2-1; D ambiguous. CDR1 is LNHDA and CDR2 is SQIVND in the germline V gene (reference sequence). The CDR3 extends over 12 amino acids. The V gene lost 7 bases and the J gene lost 9 bases, with 13 bases spanning the gap. The CDR3 sequence: CASMSSSLEQFF. In nucleotides, the CDR3 is TGTGCCAGTATGTCGAGTTCCCTTGAGCAGTTCTTC.

The genes are TRBV2 and TRBJ2-1; TRBD2 matches 9 bases. J gave up 7 bases and V 7 bases, and 11 bases lay outside the gene matches. Germline CDR1 is SNHLY and CDR2 is FYNNEI. The CDR3 has 15 residues. The CDR3 loop reads CASTRAGGPGNEQFF. The CDR3 DNA reads as TGTGCCAGCACTCGCGCGGGAGGGCCAGGAAATGAGCAGTTCTTC. Drawing the rest from reference TRBV2 and TRBJ2-1, the complete variable domain is EPEVTQTPSHQVTQMGQEVILRCVPISNHLYFYWYRQILGQKVEFLVSFYNNEISEKSEIFDDQFSVERPDGSNFTLKIRSTKLEDSAMYFCASTRAGGPGNEQFFGPGTRLTVL.

This clone was seen a few times. The chain combines TRBV28 with TRBJ1-5, with TRBD1 as a possible D gene (5 bases). This CDR3 comprises 15 residues. Trimming pared 4 bases from V and 3 bases from J, leaving 13 bases between. Germline V lookup: CDR1 MDHEN, CDR2 SYDVKM. CDR3 nucleotide sequence: TGTGCCAGCAGTTACCTGACAGCCACCAATCAGCCCCAGCATTTT. Translated: CASSYLTATNQPQHF. Based on the CDR3 plus reference TRBV28 and TRBJ1-5, the full variable domain is DVKVTQSSRYLVKRTGEKVFLECVQDMDHENMFWYRQDPGLGLRLIYFSYDVKMKEKGDIPEGYSVSREKKERFSLILESASTNQTSMYLCASSYLTATNQPQHFGDGTRLSIL.

This clone occurred a few times. The V and J genes are TRBV11-1 and TRBJ2-5, with D tentatively TRBD2 (6 bases). Trimming cost V 5 bases and J 4 bases, with 23 bases left between them. The CDR3 has 17 residues. The germline V gene encodes CDR1 SGHAT and CDR2 FQDESV (reference sequence). In DNA form, the CDR3 reads TGTGCCAGCAGCCCCGGGTCTGGGGAGGCACATTTAGAGACCCAGTACTTC. Protein: CASSPGSGEAHLETQYF.

The V and J genes are TRBV11-2 and TRBJ1-4; 8 bases are shared with TRBD1. After removal of 5 bases from V and 8 bases from J, the junction contained 10 bases not matched to a gene. The CDR3 has 15 residues. From germline, CDR1 is SGHAT and CDR2 FQNNGV. CDR3 loop: CASSQSGGAGEKLFF. DNA for the CDR3: TGTGCCAGCAGCCAATCAGGGGGCGCTGGGGAAAAACTGTTTTTT.

J is TRBJ2-1 and V is TRBV28; 7 nucleotides match TRBD1. The length of the CDR3 is 13 residues. Trimming removed 8 bases from V and 10 bases from J; junction bases left unmatched: 11. Germline V gene sequence: CDR1 MDHEN, CDR2 SYDVKM. CDR3 protein: CASADRVVGEQFF. The CDR3 DNA reads TGTGCCAGCGCTGACAGGGTGGTCGGGGAGCAGTTCTTC.

This clone has only a few counts. The chain uses TRBV7-9 and TRBJ2-1, with 9 bases lining up with TRBD2. There are 13 residues in the CDR3. Looked up from germline, CDR1 is SEHNR and CDR2 is FQNEAQ (reference sequence). CDR3 sequence (DNA): TGTGCGCTTAGCGGGAGTTACTACAATGAGCAGTTCTTC. Its translation: CALSGSYYNEQFF.

The sample holds a few counts of this clone. V usage is TRBV28 and J usage is TRBJ1-1; maybe TRBD1 (5 bases). Trimming shortened V by 4 bases and J by 0 bases, and 9 bases separated the two germline ends. Germline V gene lookup returns CDR1 MDHEN and CDR2 SYDVKM. This CDR3 is 14 amino acids long. For the CDR3, the DNA is TGTGCCAGCAGTTCCGACAGCTTGAACACTGAAGCTTTCTTT. Encoded protein: CASSSDSLNTEAFF.

There are a few counts of this clone. J is TRBJ1-3 and V is TRBV11-2; TRBD1 aligns across 10 bases. The CDR3 is 19 residues long. The germline CDR1 and CDR2 sequences are SGHAT and FQNNGV. The J segment lost 1 base and the V segment lost 5 bases, leaving 14 bases of the junction unmatched. CDR3 DNA sequence: TGTGCCAGCAGCCCCCGCCCCGGACAGGGGGAAGGATCTGGAAACACCATATATTTT. Residues: CASSPRPGQGEGSGNTIYF.

This clone was recorded a few times. The chain carries TRBV7-8 and TRBJ2-7, with 11 bases matching TRBD2. Trimming took 10 bases from V and 4 from J; bases not matched to a gene: 9. This CDR3 has 14 residues. Germline CDR1 and CDR2: SGHVS and FQNEAQ. CDR3 residues: CATGSGRGGYEQYF. In DNA, the CDR3 is TGTGCCACGGGTAGCGGGAGGGGGGGATACGAGCAGTACTTC.

The chain uses TRBV2 and TRBJ1-1, with D possibly matching TRBD1 (5 bases). The V end lost 7 bases, the J end lost 11 bases, and 20 bases lay between the germline ends. The germline V gene has CDR1 SNHLY and CDR2 FYNNEI. The length of the CDR3 is 13 residues. CDR3 nucleotides: TGTGCCAGCACTACCCAAGGGGACGGAGGGGCTTTCTTT. Protein sequence: CASTTQGDGGAFF.

This clone came up a few times. This chain uses TRBV28 with TRBJ2-4; 11 nucleotides match TRBD1. The CDR3 consists of 18 residues. Losses at the gene ends were 7 bases for V and 1 base for J; bases not matched to a gene: 12. Germline V lookup: CDR1 MDHEN, CDR2 SYDVKM. The CDR3 protein is CASTLGQGEAGAKNIQYF. CDR3 DNA: TGTGCCAGCACCCTGGGACAGGGGGAAGCTGGGGCCAAAAACATTCAGTACTTC.

There are a few counts of this clone. This rearrangement joins TRBV19 to TRBJ2-7; 10 bases match TRBD1. The CDR3 runs to 12 residues. CDR1 is LNHDA, CDR2 SQIVND, per germline (reference sequence). J gave up 6 bases and V 10 bases, and 6 bases lay outside the gene matches. The CDR3 reads CATARDRGEQYF. CDR3 DNA sequence: TGTGCCACCGCTAGGGACAGGGGCGAGCAGTACTTC.

This clone was found a few times. The gene calls are TRBV5-6 and TRBJ2-1, with D possibly matching TRBD1 (6 bases). The V and J ends lost 4 bases and 8 bases respectively, with 13 bases between them. The CDR3 sequence is 13 residues long. Looked up from germline, CDR1 is SGHDT and CDR2 is YYEEEE. The CDR3 DNA reads as TGTGCCAGCAGCCAACAGGGATTCGATGAGCAGTTCTTC. This codes for CASSQQGFDEQFF.